This TCR beta chain appears in the sequencing data of a study of blood T cell repertoires in COVID-19. Trimming took off 5 bases at V and 2 bases at J, with 6 bases between the two ends. Per germline, CDR1 LNHDA and CDR2 SQIVND (reference sequence). The CDR3 has 12 amino acids. Method: immunoSEQ multiplex PCR; TCRdb's copy keeps in-frame clones and lacks some. The sample yields about 240,000 clones, 87% seen once. Sequencing input: peripheral blood. V is TRBV19 and J is TRBJ2-5; possible D gene TRBD1, 6 bases. This receptor was identified in a man in his 60s who had recovered from COVID-19. The CDR3 here is CASSDRQETQYF. The CDR3 region has the DNA TGTGCCAGTAGTGACAGGCAAGAGACCCAGTACTTC.